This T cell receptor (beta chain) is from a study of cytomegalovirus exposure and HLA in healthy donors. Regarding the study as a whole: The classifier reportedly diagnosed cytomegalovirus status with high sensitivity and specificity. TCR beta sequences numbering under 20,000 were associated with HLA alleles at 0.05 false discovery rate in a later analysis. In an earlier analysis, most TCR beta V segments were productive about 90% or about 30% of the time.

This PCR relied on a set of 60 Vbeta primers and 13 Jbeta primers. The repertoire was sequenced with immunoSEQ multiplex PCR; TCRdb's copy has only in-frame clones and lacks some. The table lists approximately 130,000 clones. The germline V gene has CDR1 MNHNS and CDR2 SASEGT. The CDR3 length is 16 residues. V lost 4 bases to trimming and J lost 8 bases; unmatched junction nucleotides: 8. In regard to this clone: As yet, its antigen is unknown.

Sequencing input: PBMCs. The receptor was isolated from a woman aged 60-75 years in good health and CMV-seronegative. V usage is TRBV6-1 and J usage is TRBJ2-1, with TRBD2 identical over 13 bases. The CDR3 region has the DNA TGTGCCAGCAGTGTTGGGCCGGGACTAGCGGGATATGAGCAGTTCTTC. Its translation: CASSVGPGLAGYEQFF.